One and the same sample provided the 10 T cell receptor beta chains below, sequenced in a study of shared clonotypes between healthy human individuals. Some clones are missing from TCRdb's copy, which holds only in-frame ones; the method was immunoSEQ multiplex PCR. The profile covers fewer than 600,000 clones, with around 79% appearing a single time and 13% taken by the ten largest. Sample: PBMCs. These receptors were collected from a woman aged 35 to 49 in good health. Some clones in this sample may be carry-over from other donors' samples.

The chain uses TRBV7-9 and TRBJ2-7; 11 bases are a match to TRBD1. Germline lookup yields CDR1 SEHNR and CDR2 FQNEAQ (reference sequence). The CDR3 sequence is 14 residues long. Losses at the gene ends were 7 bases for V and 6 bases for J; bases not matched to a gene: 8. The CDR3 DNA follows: TGTGCCAGCAACAACCGGGACAGGGGGTTCGAGCAGTACTTC. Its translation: CASNNRDRGFEQYF.

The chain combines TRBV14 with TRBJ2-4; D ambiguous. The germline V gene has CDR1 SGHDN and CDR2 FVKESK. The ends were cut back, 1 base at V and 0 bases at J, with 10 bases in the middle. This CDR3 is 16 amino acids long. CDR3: CASSQGPSLAKNIQYF. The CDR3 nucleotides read TGTGCCAGCAGCCAAGGCCCTTCCCTAGCCAAAAACATTCAGTACTTC.

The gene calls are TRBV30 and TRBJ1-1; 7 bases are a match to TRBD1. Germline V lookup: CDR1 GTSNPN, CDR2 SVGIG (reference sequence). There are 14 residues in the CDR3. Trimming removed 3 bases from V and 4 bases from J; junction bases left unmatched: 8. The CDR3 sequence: CAWSEKGAGTEAFF. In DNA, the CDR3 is TGTGCCTGGAGCGAAAAGGGGGCGGGCACTGAAGCTTTCTTT.

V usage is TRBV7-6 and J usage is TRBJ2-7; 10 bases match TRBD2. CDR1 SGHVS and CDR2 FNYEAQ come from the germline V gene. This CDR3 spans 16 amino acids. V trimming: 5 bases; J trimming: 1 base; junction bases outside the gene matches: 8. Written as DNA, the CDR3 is TGTGCCAGCAGCAAAGAGGGGACTAGCGCTTCCTACGAGCAGTACTTC. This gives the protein CASSKEGTSASYEQYF.

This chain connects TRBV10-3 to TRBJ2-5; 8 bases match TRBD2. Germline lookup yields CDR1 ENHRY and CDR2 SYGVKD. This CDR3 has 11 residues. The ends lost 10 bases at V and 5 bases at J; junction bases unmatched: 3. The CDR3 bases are TGTGCCACAGGGACTAGTGAGACCCAGTACTTC. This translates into CATGTSETQYF.

The CDR3 DNA is TGTGCCAGCTCACCACCGGCGGGAATAAACACCGGGGAGCTGTTTTTT. This gives the protein CASSPPAGINTGELFF. V is TRBV18 and J is TRBJ2-2, with a tentative D call TRBD2 (6 bases). The CDR3 runs 16 residues. CDR1 and CDR2 from the germline V gene are KGHSH and LQKENI. V lost 0 bases and J lost 2, with 10 bases in between.

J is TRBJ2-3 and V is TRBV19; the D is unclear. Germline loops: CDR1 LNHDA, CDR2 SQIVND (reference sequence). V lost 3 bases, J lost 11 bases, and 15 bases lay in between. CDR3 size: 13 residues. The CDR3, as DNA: TGTGCCAGTAGTATTTATGGCGGCCCCATGCAGTATTTT. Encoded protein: CASSIYGGPMQYF.

For the CDR3, the DNA is TGTGCCAGCAGCTTGGGGACGGCACCTCTAAGCACCGGGGAGCTGTTTTTT. Translating gives CASSLGTAPLSTGELFF. The rearrangement joins TRBV5-8 to TRBJ2-2; D is unresolved. The CDR3 runs 17 residues. CDR1 is SGHTS, CDR2 YDEGEE, per germline. V dropped 0 bases and J dropped 4 bases, with 16 bases sitting between them.

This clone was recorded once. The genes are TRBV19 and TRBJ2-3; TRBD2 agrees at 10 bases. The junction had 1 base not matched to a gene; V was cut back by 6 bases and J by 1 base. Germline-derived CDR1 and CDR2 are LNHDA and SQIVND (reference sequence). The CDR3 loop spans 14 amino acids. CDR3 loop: CASRLAGGTDTQYF. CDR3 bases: TGTGCCAGTAGGCTAGCGGGAGGCACAGATACGCAGTATTTT.

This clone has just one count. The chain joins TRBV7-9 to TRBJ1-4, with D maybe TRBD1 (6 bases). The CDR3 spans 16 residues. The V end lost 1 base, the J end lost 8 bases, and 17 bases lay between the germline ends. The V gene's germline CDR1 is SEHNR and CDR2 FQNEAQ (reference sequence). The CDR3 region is CASSLGTATAGEKLFF. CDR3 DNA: TGTGCCAGCAGCTTAGGGACAGCGACAGCAGGGGAAAAACTGTTTTTT.